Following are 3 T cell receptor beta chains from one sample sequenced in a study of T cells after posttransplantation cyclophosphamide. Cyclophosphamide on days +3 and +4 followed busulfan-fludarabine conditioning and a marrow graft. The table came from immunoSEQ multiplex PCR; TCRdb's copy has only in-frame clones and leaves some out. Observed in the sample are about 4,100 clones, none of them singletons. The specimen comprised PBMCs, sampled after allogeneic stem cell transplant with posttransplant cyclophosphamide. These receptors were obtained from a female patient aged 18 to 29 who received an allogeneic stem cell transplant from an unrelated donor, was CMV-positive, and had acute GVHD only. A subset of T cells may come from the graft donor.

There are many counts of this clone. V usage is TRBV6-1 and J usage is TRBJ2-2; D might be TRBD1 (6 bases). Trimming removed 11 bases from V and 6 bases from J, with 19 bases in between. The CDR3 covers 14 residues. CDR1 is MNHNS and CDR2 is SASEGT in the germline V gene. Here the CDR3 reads CAVLDRYKAGELFF. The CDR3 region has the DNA TGTGCCGTACTTGACAGGTATAAGGCCGGGGAGCTGTTTTTT.

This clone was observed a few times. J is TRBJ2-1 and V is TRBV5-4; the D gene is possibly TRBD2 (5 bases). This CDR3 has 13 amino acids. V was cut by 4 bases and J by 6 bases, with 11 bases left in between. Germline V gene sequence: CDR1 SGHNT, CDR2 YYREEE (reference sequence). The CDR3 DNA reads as TGTGCCAGCAGCGTAACCACTAGCAATGAGCAGTTCTTC. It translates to CASSVTTSNEQFF. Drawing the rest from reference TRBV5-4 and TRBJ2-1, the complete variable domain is ETGVTQSPTHLIKTRGQQVTLRCSSQSGHNTVSWYQQALGQGPQFIFQYYREEENGRGNFPPRFSGLQFPNYSSELNVNALELDDSALYLCASSVTTSNEQFFGPGTRLTVL.

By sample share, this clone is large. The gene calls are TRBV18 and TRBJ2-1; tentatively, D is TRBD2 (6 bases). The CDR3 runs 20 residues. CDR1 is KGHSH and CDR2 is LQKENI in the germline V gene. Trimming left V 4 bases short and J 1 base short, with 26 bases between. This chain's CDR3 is CASSLQRGGMRESSYNEQFF. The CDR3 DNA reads TGTGCCAGCTCACTCCAGCGAGGCGGGATGAGGGAGTCGTCCTACAATGAGCAGTTCTTC.